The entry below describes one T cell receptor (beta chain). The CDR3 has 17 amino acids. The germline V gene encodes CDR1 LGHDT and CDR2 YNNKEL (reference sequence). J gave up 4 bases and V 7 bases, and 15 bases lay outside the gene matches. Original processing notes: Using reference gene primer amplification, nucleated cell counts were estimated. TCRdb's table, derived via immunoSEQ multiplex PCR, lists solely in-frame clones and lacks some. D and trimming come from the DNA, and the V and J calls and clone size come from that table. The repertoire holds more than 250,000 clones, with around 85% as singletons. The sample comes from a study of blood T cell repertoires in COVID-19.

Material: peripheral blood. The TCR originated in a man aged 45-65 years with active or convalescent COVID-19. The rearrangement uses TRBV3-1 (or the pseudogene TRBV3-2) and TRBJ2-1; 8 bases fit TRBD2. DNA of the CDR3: TGTGCCAGCATCAAACCCGAGCGGGGGCGGGCTTACAATGAGCAGTTCTTC. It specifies CASIKPERGRAYNEQFF.